This is a list of T cell receptor beta chains from one sample in a study of T-cell memory formation after mild COVID-19. TCRdb called the 5' RACE reads again in MiXCR, with one record for every CDR3 protein. The data show under 50,000 distinct CDR3 sequences, approximately 9.7% seen once. Sequencing input: PBMCs or a T cell subset sorted from them (not recorded which). These receptors originate from an adult woman who had mild COVID-19 (a few samples of this study predate the infection). Cell type and time point are not known. Each CDR3 is given with its conserved first and last residue. Each record gives: V gene, J gene, clone size, D gene, CDR3 protein, CDR3 DNA. D genes are given only for firm matches. The size field is filled for only some rows; it gives once, few, many or a size class.

TRBV20-1	TRBJ2-7	NA	TRBD1	CSALPGQSYEQYF	TGCAGTGCTTTACCGGGACAGTCCTACGAGCAGTACTTC
TRBV20-1	TRBJ2-1	few	TRBD2	CSASREGLYNEQFF	TGCAGTGCTAGCAGGGAGGGCCTGTACAATGAGCAGTTCTTC
TRBV5-1	TRBJ2-7	many	NA	CASSLDHRYEQYF	TGCGCCAGCAGCTTGGACCATCGCTACGAGCAGTACTTC
TRBV29-1	TRBJ2-1	many	NA	CSVTATQQFF	TGCAGCGTTACGGCGACTCAGCAGTTCTTC
TRBV11-1	TRBJ2-1	NA	TRBD2	CASSVVSGRYQFF	TGTGCCAGCAGCGTCGTCAGCGGGAGGTATCAGTTCTTC
TRBV12-3/TRBV12-4	TRBJ1-5	few	NA	CASSGPGFLQHF	TGTGCCAGCAGTGGTCCAGGTTTTCTCCAGCATTTT
TRBV27	TRBJ2-7	NA	NA	CASSLVAAYEQYF	TGTGCCAGCAGTTTAGTGGCGGCCTACGAGCAGTACTTC
TRBV29-1	TRBJ2-1	few	TRBD2	CSVEGGGSHEQFF	TGCAGCGTTGAAGGGGGAGGGAGCCATGAGCAGTTCTTC
TRBV29-1	TRBJ2-4	many	NA	CSVALAKNIQYF	TGCAGCGTTGCATTAGCCAAAAACATTCAGTACTTC
TRBV2	TRBJ1-2	NA	NA	CASSPQREIYGYTF	TGTGCCAGCAGCCCACAACGGGAGATTTATGGCTACACCTTC
TRBV20-1	TRBJ1-6	few	NA	CSARTEGMVSYNSPLHF	TGCAGTGCTAGAACGGAAGGGATGGTCTCCTATAATTCACCCCTCCACTTT
TRBV15	TRBJ2-1	few	NA	CATSRDPDTRKNEQFF	TGTGCCACCAGCAGAGACCCGGACACCAGGAAAAATGAGCAGTTCTTC
TRBV30	TRBJ2-1	NA	TRBD1	CAWSADRANEQFF	TGTGCCTGGAGTGCGGACAGGGCCAATGAGCAGTTCTTC
TRBV7-8	TRBJ2-7	few	TRBD1	CASSNPGQGATYEQYF	TGTGCCAGCAGCAACCCCGGACAGGGGGCCACCTACGAGCAGTACTTC
TRBV7-9	TRBJ1-1	few	NA	CASSSNDKNTEAFF	TGTGCCAGCAGCTCAAACGACAAGAACACTGAAGCTTTCTTT
TRBV20-1	TRBJ2-1	many	NA	CSATMYNEQFF	TGCAGTGCTACGATGTACAATGAGCAGTTCTTC
TRBV4-2	TRBJ1-1	NA	TRBD1	CASSQVTGAGVNTEAFF	TGTGCCAGCAGCCAAGTTACAGGGGCTGGAGTGAACACTGAAGCTTTCTTT
TRBV11-2	TRBJ2-3	many	NA	CASSLTRNTDTQYF	TGTGCCAGCAGCTTAACCAGGAACACAGATACGCAGTATTTT
TRBV9	TRBJ2-1	few	NA	CASSVDERVYEQFF	TGTGCCAGCAGCGTAGATGAGCGGGTCTATGAGCAGTTCTTC
TRBV3-1	TRBJ1-1	many	NA	CASRQDSGVYTEAFF	TGTGCCAGCAGGCAAGATTCAGGGGTGTACACTGAAGCTTTCTTT
TRBV6-6	TRBJ1-2	NA	NA	CASSYTDSTAGYTF	TGTGCCAGCAGTTACACAGACAGTACCGCTGGCTACACCTTC
TRBV21-1	TRBJ2-3	few	NA	CASSLRGSSTDTQYF	TGTGCCTCAAGTCTTCGCGGTTCTAGCACAGATACGCAGTATTTT
TRBV6-5	TRBJ2-5	NA	TRBD2	CASSYPGLARETQYF	TGTGCCAGCAGTTACCCGGGACTAGCGAGAGAGACCCAGTACTTC
TRBV7-8	TRBJ2-7	many	NA	CASSLQGGRGSYEQYF	TGTGCCAGCAGCTTACAAGGCGGCAGGGGTTCCTACGAGCAGTACTTC
TRBV6-2/TRBV6-3	TRBJ2-3	few	NA	CASGLLLTDTQYF	TGTGCCAGCGGACTACTACTAACAGATACGCAGTATTTT
TRBV29-1	TRBJ2-5	few	NA	CSVDSGARETQYF	TGCAGCGTTGATTCCGGGGCCAGGGAGACCCAGTACTTC
TRBV27	TRBJ1-5	NA	TRBD1	CASRTANDRGRPQHF	TGTGCCAGCAGGACGGCCAATGACAGGGGGAGGCCCCAGCATTTT
TRBV29-1	TRBJ2-1	many	NA	CSVERLGKNNEQFF	TGCAGCGTTGAAAGGCTCGGGAAAAACAATGAGCAGTTCTTC
TRBV7-9	TRBJ1-2	many	TRBD1	CASSLDPGQGLVRNGYTF	TGTGCCAGCAGCTTAGACCCGGGACAGGGATTAGTGCGCAATGGCTACACCTTC
TRBV7-3	TRBJ2-1	NA	TRBD2	CASSLGGSDKEQFF	TGTGCCAGCAGCCTCGGCGGGAGCGACAAAGAGCAGTTCTTC
TRBV7-9	TRBJ2-1	NA	TRBD2	CASSSLVSGGLNEQFF	TGTGCCAGCAGCTCGCTGGTATCGGGGGGGCTGAATGAGCAGTTCTTC
TRBV27	TRBJ1-6	NA	NA	CATGGKASYNSPLHF	TGTGCCACGGGGGGGAAAGCCTCCTATAATTCACCCCTCCACTTT
TRBV12-3/TRBV12-4	TRBJ1-2	NA	TRBD1	CASSSDRAFYGYTF	TGTGCCAGCAGCTCGGACAGGGCGTTCTATGGCTACACCTTC
TRBV20-1	TRBJ2-7	few	NA	CSANRAITYEQYF	TGCAGTGCAAACCGGGCGATTACCTACGAGCAGTACTTC
TRBV7-2	TRBJ2-7	NA	NA	CASSLGAGYEQYF	TGTGCCAGCAGCTTAGGAGCAGGCTACGAGCAGTACTTC
TRBV29-1	TRBJ2-1	few	NA	CSVSERGLRNEQFF	TGCAGCGTTTCAGAACGAGGCCTAAGGAATGAGCAGTTCTTC
TRBV20-1	TRBJ1-5	medium-sized	NA	CSARSRGVYSNQPQHF	TGCAGTGCTAGGTCCAGGGGAGTTTATAGCAATCAGCCCCAGCATTTT
TRBV9	TRBJ2-3	NA	NA	CASSVGGMYTDTQYF	TGTGCCAGCAGCGTAGGCGGGATGTACACAGATACGCAGTATTTT
TRBV30	TRBJ1-1	NA	NA	CAWSIGTNTEAFF	TGTGCCTGGAGTATCGGGACTAACACTGAAGCTTTCTTT
TRBV10-3	TRBJ2-5	NA	NA	CATLELETQYF	TGTGCCACCCTAGAGCTAGAGACCCAGTACTTC